This T cell receptor (beta chain) stems from a study of beta chain features in type 1 diabetes. V dropped 4 bases and J dropped 8; count of bases not matched to a gene: 8. The CDR3 spans 14 residues. Germline V CDR1 and CDR2: LNHDA, SQIVND (reference sequence). Study-level points and caveats: The study found moderately but significantly shorter TCRB CDR3s in all four CD4+ subsets of Type 1 diabetes patients.

Every isolated RNA sample was fully reverse transcribed, so sequencing captured expressed TCRB transcripts. Mean yield for stem cell-like memory T cell samples was about 1.01 million reads. Generated by immunoSEQ multiplex PCR, the TCRdb table keeps only in-frame clones and is missing some. This sample has 45,000 to 60,000 clones, with 35% to 55% found just once. On this clone itself: Its antigen is currently unknown.

Sequencing was carried out using stem cell memory CD4+ T cells from blood. This chain connects TRBV19 to TRBJ1-2; 9 positions match TRBD1. This clonotype originated in a young man with type 1 diabetes. The CDR3 reads CASSTGTGPRGYTF. CDR3 coding DNA: TGTGCCAGTAGTACCGGGACAGGGCCTCGAGGCTACACCTTC.